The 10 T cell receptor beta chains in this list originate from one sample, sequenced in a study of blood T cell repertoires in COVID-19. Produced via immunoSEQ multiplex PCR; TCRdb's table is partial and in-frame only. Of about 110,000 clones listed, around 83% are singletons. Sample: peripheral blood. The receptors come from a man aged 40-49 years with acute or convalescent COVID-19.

This chain's CDR3 is CASSQVNRENYGYTF. The CDR3 DNA is TGCGCCAGCAGCCAAGTTAACAGGGAAAACTATGGCTACACCTTC. The genes are TRBV4-1 and TRBJ1-2; weak D call: TRBD1 (6 bases). This CDR3 spans 15 amino acids. Looked up from germline, CDR1 is MGHRA and CDR2 is YSYEKL. The V gene lost 1 base and the J gene lost 2 bases, with 11 bases spanning the gap.

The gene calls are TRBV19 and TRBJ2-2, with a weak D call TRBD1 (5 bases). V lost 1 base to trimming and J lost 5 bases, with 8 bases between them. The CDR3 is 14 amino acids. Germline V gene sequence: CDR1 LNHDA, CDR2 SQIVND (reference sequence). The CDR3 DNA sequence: TGTGCCAGTAGTATAGTCAGGGTTACCGGGGAGCTGTTTTTT. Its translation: CASSIVRVTGELFF.

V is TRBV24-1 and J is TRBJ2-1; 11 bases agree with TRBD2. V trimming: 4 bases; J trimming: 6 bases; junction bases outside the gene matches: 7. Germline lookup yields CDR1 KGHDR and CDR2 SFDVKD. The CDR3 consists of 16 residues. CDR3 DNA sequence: TGTGCCACCAGTGACCCTAGCGGGGGGATTTCCAATGAGCAGTTCTTC. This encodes CATSDPSGGISNEQFF.

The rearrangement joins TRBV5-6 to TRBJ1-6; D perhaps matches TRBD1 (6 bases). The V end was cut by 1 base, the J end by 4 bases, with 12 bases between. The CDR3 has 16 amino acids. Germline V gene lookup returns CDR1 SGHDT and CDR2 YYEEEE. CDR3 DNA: TGTGCCAGCAGCTTGTCTGGGACACCTTATAATTCACCCCTCCACTTT. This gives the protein CASSLSGTPYNSPLHF.

DNA of the CDR3: TGTGCCGTACTCGCTGAGGTCGAGGACACTGAAGCTTTCTTT. Translating gives CAVLAEVEDTEAFF. J is TRBJ1-1 and V is TRBV2; D uncertain. This CDR3 spans 14 amino acids. CDR1 and CDR2 (germline): SNHLY, FYNNEI. V was cut by 11 bases and J by 3 bases, with 19 bases left in between.

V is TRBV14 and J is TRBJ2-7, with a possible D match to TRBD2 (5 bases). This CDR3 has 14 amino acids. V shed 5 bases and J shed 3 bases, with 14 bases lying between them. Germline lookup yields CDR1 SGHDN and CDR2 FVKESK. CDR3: CASSSGLYGYEQYF. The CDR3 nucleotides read TGTGCCAGCAGCTCCGGACTGTACGGCTACGAGCAGTACTTC.

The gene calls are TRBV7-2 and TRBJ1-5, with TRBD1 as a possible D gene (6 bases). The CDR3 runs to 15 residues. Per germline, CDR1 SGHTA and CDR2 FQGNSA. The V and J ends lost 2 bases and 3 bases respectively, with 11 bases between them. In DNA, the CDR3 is TGTGCCAGCAGCTTATTCCAGGGGAACAATCAGCCCCAGCATTTT. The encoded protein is CASSLFQGNNQPQHF.

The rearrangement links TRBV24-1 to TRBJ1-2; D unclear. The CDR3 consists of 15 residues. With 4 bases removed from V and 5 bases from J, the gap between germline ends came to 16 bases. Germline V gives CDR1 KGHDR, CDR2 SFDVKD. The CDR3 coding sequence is TGTGCCACCAGTGAATCTATCGGGGATCGGTATGGCTACACCTTC. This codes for CATSESIGDRYGYTF.

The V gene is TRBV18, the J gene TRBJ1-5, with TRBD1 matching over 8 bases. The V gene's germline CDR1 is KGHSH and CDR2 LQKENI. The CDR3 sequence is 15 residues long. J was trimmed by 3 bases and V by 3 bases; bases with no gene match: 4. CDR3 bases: TGTGCCAGCTCACCCGGGACAGGTCTCAATCAGCCCCAGCATTTT. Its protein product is CASSPGTGLNQPQHF. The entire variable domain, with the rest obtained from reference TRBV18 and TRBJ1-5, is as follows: NAGVMQNPRHLVRRRGQEARLRCSPMKGHSHVYWYRQLPEEGLKFMVYLQKENIIDESGMPKERFSAEFPKEGPSILRIQQVVRGDSAAYFCASSPGTGLNQPQHFGDGTRLSIL.

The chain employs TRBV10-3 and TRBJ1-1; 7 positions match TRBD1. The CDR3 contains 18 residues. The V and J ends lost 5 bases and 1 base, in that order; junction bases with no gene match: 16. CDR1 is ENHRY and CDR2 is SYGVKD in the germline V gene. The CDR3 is CAISKGTQGVRPNTEAFF. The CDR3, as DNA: TGTGCCATCAGTAAAGGGACTCAGGGGGTAAGGCCGAACACTGAAGCTTTCTTT.